A single sample gave rise to the 11 T cell receptor beta chains below, sequenced in a study of cytomegalovirus exposure and HLA in healthy donors. Primers: 60 Vbeta forward and 13 Jbeta reverse. Profiled with immunoSEQ multiplex PCR; TCRdb holds only in-frame clones, not every one. In all, the sample yields under 250,000 clones. Sequenced input: PBMCs. The receptors come from a girl aged 2-10 years in good health and CMV-seropositive.

V usage is TRBV10-2 and J usage is TRBJ2-3; a possible D gene is TRBD1 (5 bases). The length of the CDR3 is 15 residues. Germline V lookup: CDR1 WSHSY, CDR2 SAAADI. Trimming shortened V by 7 bases and J by 2 bases, and 16 bases separated the two germline ends. CDR3 DNA: TGCGCCAGCAAACGGCCAGACAGTACCACAGATACGCAGTATTTT. Translation: CASKRPDSTTDTQYF.

V gene TRBV5-6 combines with J gene TRBJ1-4; D uncertain. V gave up 1 base and J gave up 4 bases, with 8 bases separating them. The CDR3 runs to 14 residues. Germline V CDR1 and CDR2: SGHDT, YYEEEE. CDR3 residues: CASSLHRINEKLFF. CDR3 in DNA: TGTGCCAGCAGCTTGCACAGAATTAATGAAAAACTGTTTTTT.

The chain links TRBV28 to TRBJ2-5; no clear D. The DNA end favors TRBJ2-7, so the J call may be wrong. The germline V gene encodes CDR1 MDHEN and CDR2 SYDVKM. The CDR3 sequence is 12 residues long. The CDR3 loop reads CASSLLNYEQYF. The CDR3 DNA sequence: TGTGCCAGCAGTTTACTTAACTACGAGCAGTACTTC.

The J gene is TRBJ2-4, the V gene TRBV7-9; a weak D match, TRBD2 (6 bases). Trimming removed 1 base at V and 8 bases at J, with 9 bases between. This CDR3 region has 13 residues. Germline V gene lookup returns CDR1 SEHNR and CDR2 FQNEAQ (reference sequence). The CDR3, as DNA: TGTGCCAGCAGCTTAGGGGGGGTGGACATTCAGTACTTC. Amino acid sequence: CASSLGGVDIQYF. Variable domain in full (rest from reference TRBV7-9 and TRBJ2-4): DTGVSQNPRHKITKRGQNVTFRCDPISEHNRLYWYRQTLGQGPEFLTYFQNEAQLEKSRLLSDRFSAERPKGSFSTLEIQRTEQGDSAMYLCASSLGGVDIQYFGAGTRLSVL.

The chain couples TRBV5-6 to TRBJ1-2, with TRBD1 matching over 7 bases. The CDR3 runs to 15 residues. Germline CDR1 and CDR2: SGHDT and YYEEEE. Trimming removed 0 bases from V and 2 bases from J; junction bases left unmatched: 4. CDR3 nucleotides: TGTGCCAGCAGCTTGGTGACGACAGGGAACTATGGCTACACCTTC. Translating it yields CASSLVTTGNYGYTF.

The chain links TRBV25-1 to TRBJ2-6; 10 bases line up with TRBD1. The ends lost 5 bases at V and 0 bases at J; junction bases unmatched: 1. CDR3 size: 16 residues. Germline-derived CDR1 and CDR2 are MGHDK and SYGVNS. CDR3 in DNA: TGTGCCAGCAGTAGGACAGGGGGCTCTGGGGCCAACGTCCTGACTTTC. Translating gives CASSRTGGSGANVLTF.

The chain is built from TRBV6-5 and TRBJ1-2, with TRBD1 matching 7 bases. The CDR3 runs to 15 residues. Germline V gene sequence: CDR1 MNHEY, CDR2 SVGAGI. V was pared by 4 bases and J by 8 bases, with 13 bases of the junction left unmatched. The CDR3 nucleotides are TGTGCCAGCAGTTTCACAGGGGCACAGCCGGTCGGCTACACCTTC. The encoded protein is CASSFTGAQPVGYTF.

The V gene is TRBV13, the J gene TRBJ2-1; the D gene is possibly TRBD2 (6 bases). V dropped 2 bases and J dropped 2 bases, with 13 bases sitting between them. Germline V gene sequence: CDR1 PRHDT, CDR2 FYEKMQ (reference sequence). This CDR3 has 16 residues. The CDR3 sequence is CASSLFTGEAYNEQFF. The CDR3, as DNA: TGTGCCAGCAGCTTATTCACTGGGGAGGCCTACAATGAGCAGTTCTTC.

This chain connects TRBV10-3 to TRBJ2-1; 7 positions match TRBD2. This CDR3 is built from 15 residues. CDR1 is ENHRY and CDR2 is SYGVKD in the germline V gene. The J segment lost 5 bases and the V segment lost 4 bases, leaving 8 bases of the junction unmatched. The CDR3 reads CAISVRAGEDNEQFF. CDR3 DNA sequence: TGTGCCATCAGTGTTCGGGCGGGAGAGGACAATGAGCAGTTCTTC.

The chain carries TRBV27 and TRBJ2-7; D is unresolved. Germline V gene sequence: CDR1 MNHEY, CDR2 SMNVEV (reference sequence). This CDR3 has 17 residues. The ends were cut back, 0 bases at V and 0 bases at J, with 15 bases in the middle. CDR3 protein: CASSLSPTPKPSYEQYF. The CDR3 coding sequence is TGTGCCAGCAGTTTATCCCCCACACCCAAACCCTCCTACGAGCAGTACTTC.

CDR3 DNA: TGCAGCGTTGAACCGGGGAAGACTGAAGCTTTCTTT. Encoded protein: CSVEPGKTEAFF. The V gene is TRBV29-1, the J gene TRBJ1-1, with unresolved D. Germline CDR1 and CDR2: SQVTM and ANQGSEA. V was shortened by 2 bases and J by 5 bases, with 9 bases between the two germline ends. The CDR3 length is 12 residues.